A single sample is the source of the 21 T cell receptor beta chains below, sequenced in a study of blood T cell repertoires in COVID-19. The method was immunoSEQ multiplex PCR; TCRdb's version includes in-frame clones alone and lacks a portion of them. The repertoire consists of about 110,000 clones, with about four fifths occurring once and the leading ten covering around 15%. Sequenced: peripheral blood. These receptors were obtained from a woman aged 55-70 years with acute or convalescent COVID-19.

This clone was counted between two and nine times. The sample contains more than one DNA sequence encoding this CDR3. The chain joins TRBV5-1 to TRBJ2-3; tentatively, D is TRBD2 (5 bases). The V gene's germline CDR1 is SGHRS and CDR2 YFSETQ. V lost 0 bases to trimming and J lost 3 bases, with 5 bases between them. The CDR3 consists of 13 residues. CDR3 bases: TGCGCCAGCAGCTTGGGAGGGACAGATACGCAGTATTTT. It encodes CASSLGGTDTQYF.

V is TRBV7-6 and J is TRBJ2-7, with TRBD1 as a possible D gene (7 bases). The CDR3 contains 15 residues. V was pared by 5 bases and J by 2 bases, with 16 bases between. Germline lookup yields CDR1 SGHVS and CDR2 FNYEAQ. The CDR3 is CASSTRQGGTYEQYF. The DNA of the CDR3 is TGTGCCAGCAGCACTCGACAGGGAGGTACCTACGAGCAGTACTTC.

This sequence joins TRBV7-2 and TRBJ2-3; no reliable D call. Germline CDR1 is SGHTA and CDR2 is FQGNSA. The CDR3 runs to 15 residues. The germline V and J ends were trimmed by 4 bases and 1 base, with 12 bases remaining between them. CDR3 sequence: CASSSLSIRTDTQYF. CDR3 DNA: TGTGCCAGCAGCTCTCTATCTATACGCACAGATACGCAGTATTTT.

The V and J genes are TRBV5-1 and TRBJ2-7, with TRBD2 identical over 7 bases. CDR1 is SGHRS, CDR2 YFSETQ, per germline. V dropped 3 bases and J dropped 0; count of bases not matched to a gene: 3. The CDR3 spans 14 residues. CDR3 protein: CASSSRGDSYEQYF. DNA of the CDR3: TGCGCCAGCAGCTCCCGGGGGGACTCCTACGAGCAGTACTTC.

The CDR3 DNA reads as TGTGCCCGCTGTGAGGGGGGGGGTCATAGCAATCAGCCCCAGCATTTT. It translates to CARCEGGGHSNQPQHF. The J gene is TRBJ1-5, the V gene TRBV25-1; a weak D match, TRBD1 (6 bases). The length of the CDR3 is 16 residues. From germline, CDR1 is MGHDK and CDR2 SYGVNS. Trimming took 11 bases from V and 0 from J, leaving 20 bases between them.

This clone was seen just once. V is TRBV12-5 and J is TRBJ1-5; D possibly corresponds to TRBD1 (5 bases). The CDR3 is 14 residues long. The germline CDR1 and CDR2 sequences are LGHNT and FRNRAP. V lost 8 bases to trimming and J lost 4 bases, with 15 bases between them. The CDR3 reads CASSGLGGNQPQHF. The CDR3, as DNA: TGTGCTAGTTCAGGGCTCGGTGGGAATCAGCCCCAGCATTTT.

The chain links TRBV30 to TRBJ2-7, with 8 bases fitting TRBD1. CDR3 length: 14 amino acids. CDR1 and CDR2 from the germline V gene are GTSNPN and SVGIG (reference sequence). The junction had 4 bases not matched to a gene; V was cut back by 0 bases and J by 3 bases. CDR3 coding DNA: TGTGCCTGGAGTGTATTAGGACAGGGCTACGAGCAGTACTTC. It translates to CAWSVLGQGYEQYF. Using reference TRBV30 and TRBJ2-7 for the parts outside the CDR3, the full variable domain is SQTIHQWPATLVQPVGSPLSLECTVEGTSNPNLYWYRQAAGRGLQLLFYSVGIGQISSEVPQNLSASRPQDRQFILSSKKLLLSDSGFYLCAWSVLGQGYEQYFGPGTRLTVT.

This sequence joins TRBV27 and TRBJ2-7; TRBD1 might be the D (5 bases). CDR3 length: 13 amino acids. Looked up from germline, CDR1 is MNHEY and CDR2 is SMNVEV (reference sequence). The V gene lost 8 bases and the J gene lost 1 base, with 12 bases spanning the gap. The CDR3 loop is CASLGQGSYEQYF. The CDR3 coding sequence is TGTGCCAGCCTAGGGCAGGGTTCCTACGAGCAGTACTTC.

V gene TRBV6-5 combines with J gene TRBJ1-1, with TRBD1 matching 10 bases. There are 13 residues in the CDR3. Germline assignment: CDR1 MNHEY and CDR2 SVGAGI. V lost 6 bases to trimming and J lost 6 bases; unmatched junction nucleotides: 4. CDR3 DNA sequence: TGTGCCAGCAGGACGGGACAGGGGTCTGAAGCTTTCTTT. Translated: CASRTGQGSEAFF.

This chain joins TRBV29-1 and TRBJ2-7; TRBD1 might be the D (5 bases). The length of the CDR3 is 12 residues. V lost 4 bases and J lost 2, with 9 bases in between. Germline V gives CDR1 SQVTM, CDR2 ANQGSEA. Written as DNA, the CDR3 is TGCAGCGTTGGGGGCACCCCCTACGAGCAGTACTTC. Encoded protein: CSVGGTPYEQYF.

The chain combines TRBV9 with TRBJ2-1; 7 bases fit TRBD2. The CDR3 runs 15 residues. V shed 0 bases and J 5 bases; nucleotides not matched to a gene: 5. CDR1 and CDR2 from the germline V gene are SGDLS and YYNGEE. CDR3 amino acids: CASSVGASGNNEQFF. The CDR3 coding sequence is TGTGCCAGCAGCGTAGGGGCTAGCGGCAACAATGAGCAGTTCTTC.

CDR3 sequence: CATSRERSSYEQYF. The DNA of the CDR3 is TGTGCCACCAGCAGGGAAAGGAGCTCCTACGAGCAGTACTTC. The genes are TRBV15 and TRBJ2-7, with D hard to call. Trimming removed 3 bases at V and 0 bases at J, with 9 bases between. Per the germline V gene, CDR1 is LNHNV and CDR2 is YYDKDF (reference sequence). This CDR3 contains 14 residues. Supplemented by reference TRBV15 and TRBJ2-7, the full variable domain reads DAMVIQNPRYQVTQFGKPVTLSCSQTLNHNVMYWYQQKSSQAPKLLFHYYDKDFNNEADTPDNFQSRRPNTSFCFLDIRSPGLGDTAMYLCATSRERSSYEQYFGPGTRLTVT.

The V call is TRBV11-3, the J call TRBJ1-5; D is possibly TRBD1 (5 bases). From germline, CDR1 is SGHNT and CDR2 YENEEA. There are 14 residues in the CDR3. Trimming shortened V by 5 bases and J by 5 bases, and 13 bases separated the two germline ends. The CDR3 bases are TGTGCCAGCAGCAGGTGGGGGGGGTATCAGCCCCAGCATTTT. It codes for CASSRWGGYQPQHF.

V and J are TRBV7-2 and TRBJ2-3; D not certain. This CDR3 is built from 13 residues. From germline, CDR1 is SGHTA and CDR2 FQGNSA. Trimming stripped 6 bases from V and 1 base from J, with 8 bases between. CDR3 sequence reads: CASSFPGTDTQYF. CDR3 nucleotides: TGTGCCAGCAGTTTTCCTGGCACAGATACGCAGTATTTT.

The chain carries TRBV5-4 and TRBJ2-5; D is possibly TRBD2 (6 bases). Per germline, CDR1 SGHNT and CDR2 YYREEE (reference sequence). This CDR3 has 14 residues. Deletions cut 4 bases from V and 6 bases from J, with 16 bases between. The CDR3: CASSPVGRGKTQYF. The CDR3 DNA is TGTGCCAGCAGCCCCGTGGGGCGGGGAAAGACCCAGTACTTC. Looking up the rest from reference TRBV5-4 and TRBJ2-5 gives the full variable domain: ETGVTQSPTHLIKTRGQQVTLRCSSQSGHNTVSWYQQALGQGPQFIFQYYREEENGRGNFPPRFSGLQFPNYSSELNVNALELDDSALYLCASSPVGRGKTQYFGPGTRLLVL.

CDR3 region: CACKTSGRVEETQYF. Here the CDR3 DNA reads TGTGCCTGTAAGACTAGCGGGAGGGTGGAAGAGACCCAGTACTTC. The chain couples TRBV30 to TRBJ2-5; TRBD2 agrees at 14 bases. With 6 bases clipped from V and 3 bases from J, the junction kept 6 bases outside the gene matches. The germline V gene encodes CDR1 GTSNPN and CDR2 SVGIG (reference sequence). The CDR3 has 15 residues. Full variable domain (outside the CDR3, taken from reference TRBV30 and TRBJ2-5): SQTIHQWPATLVQPVGSPLSLECTVEGTSNPNLYWYRQAAGRGLQLLFYSVGIGQISSEVPQNLSASRPQDRQFILSSKKLLLSDSGFYLCACKTSGRVEETQYFGPGTRLLVL.

This chain uses TRBV11-1 with TRBJ2-7; 8 bases agree with TRBD2. CDR3 length: 15 amino acids. V gave up 3 bases and J gave up 0 bases; unmatched junction bases: 4. Germline CDR1 SGHAT, CDR2 FQDESV (reference sequence). CDR3 amino acids: CASSFGLALSYEQYF. The CDR3 DNA sequence: TGTGCCAGCAGCTTCGGACTAGCCCTCTCCTACGAGCAGTACTTC.

The chain couples TRBV28 to TRBJ1-5; a possible D gene is TRBD1 (5 bases). V was clipped by 6 bases and J by 3 bases, with 12 bases between them. The germline V gene has CDR1 MDHEN and CDR2 SYDVKM. The CDR3 covers 14 residues. CDR3: CASSSGGDNQPQHF. CDR3 in DNA: TGTGCCAGCAGCTCCGGGGGGGACAATCAGCCCCAGCATTTT.

The V call is TRBV5-4, the J call TRBJ2-7, with TRBD1 identical over 7 bases. J lost 6 bases, V lost 0 bases, and 9 bases had no gene match. Germline V gene lookup returns CDR1 SGHNT and CDR2 YYREEE (reference sequence). The CDR3 totals 15 residues. CDR3 nucleotides: TGTGCCAGCAGCTTGGGACAGGGCGAGGTTTCCGAGCAGTACTTC. Translated: CASSLGQGEVSEQYF. The entire variable domain, with the rest obtained from reference TRBV5-4 and TRBJ2-7, is as follows: ETGVTQSPTHLIKTRGQQVTLRCSSQSGHNTVSWYQQALGQGPQFIFQYYREEENGRGNFPPRFSGLQFPNYSSELNVNALELDDSALYLCASSLGQGEVSEQYFGPGTRLTVT.

This chain links TRBV10-2 with TRBJ2-2, with TRBD2 matching 11 bases. J gave up 6 bases and V 8 bases, and 11 bases lay outside the gene matches. From germline, CDR1 is WSHSY and CDR2 SAAADI. The CDR3 runs 16 residues. The DNA for the CDR3 is TGCGCCAGCCGGTTAGCGGGGGGGCCGGGAGCCGGGGAGCTGTTTTTT. Translation gives CASRLAGGPGAGELFF.

V is TRBV5-5 and J is TRBJ2-5; maybe TRBD2 (6 bases). CDR3 length equals 14 residues. Between the trimmed V and J ends, which lost 0 bases and 8 bases, there was a span of 14 bases. Germline loops: CDR1 SGHKS, CDR2 YYEKEE (reference sequence). The CDR3 nucleotides read TGTGCCAGCAGCTTGGGGGGACTCACCATAACCCAGTACTTC. Amino acids: CASSLGGLTITQYF. The whole variable domain, filled in from reference TRBV5-5 and TRBJ2-5, reads DAGVTQSPTHLIKTRGQQVTLRCSPISGHKSVSWYQQVLGQGPQFIFQYYEKEERGRGNFPDRFSARQFPNYSSELNVNALLLGDSALYLCASSLGGLTITQYFGPGTRLLVL.